The source of this T cell receptor (beta chain) is a study of cytomegalovirus exposure and HLA in healthy donors. Study-level results: Most TCR sequences showed up rarely, but some public TCRs showed up in many donors.

About this clone itself: Its target is unknown.

With 60 Vbeta and 13 Jbeta primers, the PCR was carried out. Using immunoSEQ multiplex PCR, the repertoire was profiled, and TCRdb retains in-frame clones only, with some absent. The table records fewer than 130,000 clones, 74% of them present only once. The TCR comes from a middle-aged man in good health and CMV-seropositive. The sequenced material came from PBMCs.

CDR3 loop: CASSVEARGTEAFF. The CDR3 DNA reads TGTGCCAGCAGCGTAGAGGCAAGGGGCACTGAAGCTTTCTTT. The rearrangement links TRBV9 to TRBJ1-1; TRBD1 is a possible D gene (5 bases). Per germline, CDR1 SGDLS and CDR2 YYNGEE. The CDR3 totals 14 residues. Trimming removed 0 bases at V and 4 bases at J, with 10 bases between.